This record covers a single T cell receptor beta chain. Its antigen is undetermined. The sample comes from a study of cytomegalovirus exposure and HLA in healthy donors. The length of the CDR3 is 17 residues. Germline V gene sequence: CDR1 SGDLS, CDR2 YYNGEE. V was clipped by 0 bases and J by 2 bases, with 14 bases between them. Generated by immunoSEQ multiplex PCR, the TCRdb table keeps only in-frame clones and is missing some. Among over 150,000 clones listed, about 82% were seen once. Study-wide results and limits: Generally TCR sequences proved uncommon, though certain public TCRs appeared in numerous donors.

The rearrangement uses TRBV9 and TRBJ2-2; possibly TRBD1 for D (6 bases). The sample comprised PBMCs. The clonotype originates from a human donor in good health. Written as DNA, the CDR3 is TGTGCCAGCAGCGTAGGTACGGGACACTATAACACCGGGGAGCTGTTTTTT. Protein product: CASSVGTGHYNTGELFF.